A selection of T cell receptor beta chains follows, all from one sample in a study of shared clonotypes between healthy human individuals. Sequenced by immunoSEQ multiplex PCR; TCRdb stores in-frame clones only, minus some. The sample lists a few million clones, about 92% occurring once. The sequencing input was naive CD4+ T cells from PBMCs. These receptors originate from a man aged 18 to 30 in good health. Some clones in this sample may be carry-over from other donors' samples. Both conserved end residues are part of each CDR3. A D gene is named only where the DNA matches it firmly. Part of the rows lack a size; the others show once, few, many or a class for expanded clones.

cdr3_aa cdr3_nt d_call j_call clone_size v_call
CASSVRPVQETQYF TGTGCCAGCAGCGTACGTCCAGTACAAGAGACCCAGTACTTC . TRBJ2-5 . TRBV9
CASTTGTANTGELFF TGCGCCAGCACAACCGGGACAGCGAACACCGGGGAGCTGTTTTTT TRBD1 TRBJ2-2 . TRBV4-1
CATRETGTAIPYEQYF TGTGCCACCAGAGAAACCGGGACCGCCATACCCTACGAGCAGTACTTC . TRBJ2-7 . TRBV2
CASSLGFINEQFF TGTGCCAGCAGCTTAGGGTTCATCAATGAGCAGTTCTTC . TRBJ2-1 . TRBV7-2
CASRMTYRENTEAFF TGTGCCAGCAGGATGACGTACAGGGAGAACACTGAAGCTTTCTTT . TRBJ1-1 . TRBV4-2
CASSEPGRGQGTYEQYF TGTGCCAGCAGCGAACCAGGCAGGGGGCAGGGCACCTACGAGCAGTACTTC TRBD1 TRBJ2-7 . TRBV7-7
CATTREGPARNQPQHF TGTGCCACTACGAGGGAGGGCCCAGCTCGGAATCAGCCCCAGCATTTT . TRBJ1-5 . TRBV19
CASHVNGETQYF TGTGCCAGCCACGTAAACGGGGAGACCCAGTACTTC . TRBJ2-5 . TRBV7-2
CATSRPQGYEQYF TGTGCCACCAGCAGGCCACAGGGCTACGAGCAGTACTTC . TRBJ2-7 . TRBV15
CASSLSPRGREDGYTF TGTGCCAGCAGCTTATCCCCCAGGGGGCGCGAGGATGGCTACACCTTC TRBD1 TRBJ1-2 . TRBV7-9
CASSTPTGTSGSTNTGELFF TGTGCCAGCAGCACACCTACCGGGACTAGCGGGAGTACGAACACCGGGGAGCTGTTTTTT TRBD2 TRBJ2-2 once TRBV28
CAIRNGGDYGYTF TGTGCCATCAGAAACGGGGGAGACTATGGCTACACCTTC . TRBJ1-2 . TRBV10-3
CASSRWVGPYEQYF TGTGCCAGTAGTCGTTGGGTGGGGCCCTACGAGCAGTACTTC . TRBJ2-7 . TRBV19
CASRRVVGEKLFF TGTGCCAGCAGAAGGGTAGTAGGAGAAAAACTGTTTTTT . TRBJ1-4 . TRBV27
CASRTQASGANVLTF TGTGCCAGCAGGACCCAGGCTTCTGGGGCCAACGTCCTGACTTTC . TRBJ2-6 . TRBV28
CASRQITRGYRDYTF TGTGCCAGCAGACAAATCACCAGGGGTTACAGGGACTACACCTTC . TRBJ1-2 . TRBV28
CASSESGGGPYEQYF TGTGCCAGCAGTGAGTCAGGGGGGGGTCCTTACGAGCAGTACTTC . TRBJ2-7 . TRBV25-1
CASSELGGRATEAFF TGTGCCAGCAGTGAATTAGGAGGACGGGCCACTGAAGCTTTCTTT . TRBJ1-1 . TRBV25-1